These 32 T cell receptor beta chains share one sample of origin, sequenced in a study of technical replicates of blood from several donors (dated by TCRdb to the late 2010s). To prepare the library, the immunoSEQ multiplex PCR assay was applied. The table was pulled from immuneACCESS by TCRdb, which kept in-frame rearrangements only. Such tables lose some clones; where checked, under half of the loss comes from unresolved V genes, and the rest has no known cause. The sample data list about 82,000 clones, and about 94% of these were observed just once. The ten most abundant clones make up 0.39% of the sample. The sequencing input was T cells isolated from PBMCs. The receptors originated from a human donor in good health.

The chain carries TRBV28 and TRBJ1-1, with D unclear. CDR1 and CDR2 from the germline V gene are MDHEN and SYDVKM. The germline V and J ends were trimmed by 8 bases and 10 bases, with 14 bases remaining between them. This CDR3 is 11 amino acids long. CDR3: CASSSALGAFF. The DNA of the CDR3 is TGTGCCAGCTCAAGCGCTCTGGGAGCTTTCTTT.

V and J are TRBV5-1 and TRBJ2-7, with D possibly being TRBD1 (6 bases). The ends were cut back, 4 bases at V and 3 bases at J, with 14 bases in the middle. Germline loops: CDR1 SGHRS, CDR2 YFSETQ. The CDR3 is 14 residues long. The CDR3: CASSIGQKSYEQYF. Here the CDR3 DNA reads TGCGCCAGCAGCATTGGACAGAAGAGCTACGAGCAGTACTTC.

Only one count was recorded for this clone. This sequence joins TRBV7-3 and TRBJ1-1; TRBD1 is a possible D gene (5 bases). The CDR3 has 15 amino acids. The germline CDR1 and CDR2 sequences are SGHTA and FQGTGA. Trimming cost V 5 bases and J 1 base, with 14 bases left between them. In nucleotides, the CDR3 is TGTGCCAGCAGCCCTGGACATCCTTGGAACACTGAAGCTTTCTTT. It translates to CASSPGHPWNTEAFF.

This rearrangement joins TRBV11-2 to TRBJ2-7, with 7 positions matching TRBD2. The CDR3 length is 15 residues. Germline V gene lookup returns CDR1 SGHAT and CDR2 FQNNGV. Germline trimming cut 2 bases from V and 0 bases from J; bases unmatched to any gene: 4. This CDR3 is CASSLRRGGSYEQYF. As DNA, the CDR3 is TGTGCCAGCAGCTTACGGCGCGGGGGCTCCTACGAGCAGTACTTC.

The chain combines TRBV28 with TRBJ2-1; TRBD1 matches 8 bases. The CDR3 extends over 14 amino acids. The V gene's germline CDR1 is MDHEN and CDR2 SYDVKM. Trimming at V came to 5 bases and at J to 4 bases, leaving 4 bases not matched to a gene. The CDR3 protein is CASSRQGAYNEQFF. The CDR3 DNA reads as TGTGCCAGCAGTCGCCAGGGGGCGTACAATGAGCAGTTCTTC.

The rearrangement uses TRBV7-8 and TRBJ2-7, with 9 positions matching TRBD2. Germline lookup yields CDR1 SGHVS and CDR2 FQNEAQ. This CDR3 is 15 amino acids long. V gave up 3 bases and J gave up 4 bases; unmatched junction bases: 7. The chain's CDR3 is CASSFLGTSSYEQYF. CDR3 DNA sequence: TGTGCCAGCAGCTTCCTAGGGACTAGCAGTTACGAGCAGTACTTC.

The V call is TRBV5-1, the J call TRBJ2-3; TRBD2 aligns across 7 bases. There are 16 residues in the CDR3. CDR1 is SGHRS and CDR2 is YFSETQ in the germline V gene. V trimming: 1 base; J trimming: 4 bases; junction bases outside the gene matches: 9. CDR3 amino acids: CASSLQGGNLADTQYF. The CDR3 coding sequence is TGCGCCAGCAGCTTGCAGGGAGGGAACCTTGCAGATACGCAGTATTTT.

This clone appeared once. The J gene is TRBJ1-1, the V gene TRBV6-5, with 8 positions matching TRBD1. Trimming at V came to 6 bases and at J to 0 bases, leaving 0 bases not matched to a gene. The CDR3 length is 13 residues. Germline V CDR1 and CDR2: MNHEY, SVGAGI. The CDR3 loop is CASSRGLNTEAFF. The CDR3 DNA is TGTGCCAGCAGCAGGGGGCTGAACACTGAAGCTTTCTTT.

V is TRBV4-1 and J is TRBJ1-1; D is ambiguous. The CDR3 contains 11 residues. Germline lookup yields CDR1 MGHRA and CDR2 YSYEKL. Trimming cost V 0 bases and J 10 bases, with 6 bases left between them. CDR3 residues: CASSQERVAFF. For the CDR3, the DNA is TGCGCCAGCAGCCAAGAGAGGGTAGCTTTCTTT.

J is TRBJ2-3 and V is TRBV7-8; D perhaps matches TRBD2 (5 bases). V was pared by 6 bases and J by 2 bases, with 12 bases between. This CDR3 is 14 amino acids long. CDR1 and CDR2 (germline): SGHVS, FQNEAQ. CDR3 DNA: TGTGCCAGCAGTCTATCGGGGAACACAGATACGCAGTATTTT. It is translated as CASSLSGNTDTQYF.

This sequence joins TRBV5-1 and TRBJ2-7, with unresolved D. CDR1 is SGHRS and CDR2 is YFSETQ in the germline V gene. The CDR3 contains 15 residues. V was pared by 2 bases and J by 5 bases, with 17 bases between. The CDR3 is CASSFLVESSDEQYF. In DNA form, the CDR3 reads TGCGCCAGCAGCTTTCTCGTGGAGTCTTCAGACGAGCAGTACTTC.

This clone was seen more than once but under ten times. The J gene is TRBJ2-4, the V gene TRBV6-1; 7 nucleotides agree with TRBD2. Losses at the gene ends were 5 bases for V and 9 bases for J; bases not matched to a gene: 4. Germline assignment: CDR1 MNHNS and CDR2 SASEGT. This CDR3 has 12 amino acids. In DNA form, the CDR3 reads TGTGCCAGCAGTAGGGACTATTCCATTCAGTACTTC. Protein sequence: CASSRDYSIQYF.

The J gene is TRBJ2-3, the V gene TRBV28, with D possibly being TRBD2 (6 bases). Trimming shortened V by 2 bases and J by 2 bases, and 11 bases separated the two germline ends. Germline V gene data show CDR1 as MDHEN and CDR2 as SYDVKM. The CDR3 loop spans 15 amino acids. This CDR3 is CASSLMRGYTDTQYF. In DNA, the CDR3 is TGTGCCAGCAGTTTAATGCGGGGTTACACAGATACGCAGTATTTT.

This chain connects TRBV9 to TRBJ1-3, with D possibly being TRBD1 (5 bases). V lost 0 bases and J 0 bases, leaving 13 bases between the germline ends. The CDR3 loop spans 17 amino acids. Germline loops: CDR1 SGDLS, CDR2 YYNGEE. As DNA, the CDR3 is TGTGCCAGCAGCGTAGTTGATGGGGCCCACTCTGGAAACACCATATATTTT. Translating gives CASSVVDGAHSGNTIYF.

The chain joins TRBV2 to TRBJ1-1, with a tentative D call TRBD1 (6 bases). Germline V gene data show CDR1 as SNHLY and CDR2 as FYNNEI. This CDR3 has 16 amino acids. The V end lost 2 bases, the J end lost 0 bases, and 13 bases lay between the germline ends. CDR3 loop: CASSESGGAMNTEAFF. The CDR3, as DNA: TGTGCCAGCAGTGAATCGGGGGGCGCAATGAACACTGAAGCTTTCTTT.

The chain couples TRBV6-1 to TRBJ2-3; 8 bases align to TRBD1. Germline CDR1 reads MNHNS; CDR2 reads SASEGT. The CDR3 is 14 amino acids. The J segment lost 3 bases and the V segment lost 7 bases, leaving 6 bases of the junction unmatched. The CDR3 DNA sequence: TGTGCCAGCACTGGCAGGGGGCTTACAGATACGCAGTATTTT. It specifies CASTGRGLTDTQYF.

The chain has TRBV6-6 and TRBJ1-5; D not resolved. CDR1 MNHNY and CDR2 SVGAGI come from the germline V gene (reference sequence). Trimming left V 6 bases short and J 5 bases short, with 20 bases between. The CDR3 sequence is 16 residues long. The DNA for the CDR3 is TGTGCCAGCAGCCCCCCCGACTACGAGGGCCATCAGCCCCAGCATTTT. It encodes CASSPPDYEGHQPQHF.

This sequence joins TRBV30 and TRBJ1-1; D is unclear. V dropped 6 bases and J dropped 0 bases, with 8 bases sitting between them. Germline V gives CDR1 GTSNPN, CDR2 SVGIG (reference sequence). This CDR3 has 12 amino acids. The CDR3 spells CACTLLNTEAFF. For the CDR3, the DNA is TGTGCCTGTACTTTGCTGAACACTGAAGCTTTCTTT.

This clone was seen just once. The rearrangement links TRBV2 to TRBJ1-3, with D maybe TRBD1 (5 bases). The CDR3 covers 12 residues. Germline CDR1 SNHLY, CDR2 FYNNEI. The V end lost 8 bases, the J end lost 10 bases, and 15 bases lay between the germline ends. CDR3 in amino acids: CASFESGGTIYF. CDR3 DNA sequence: TGTGCCAGCTTTGAAAGTGGGGGGACCATATATTTT.

This clone was found a few times. The chain carries TRBV7-9 and TRBJ2-7; 7 positions agree with TRBD1. The CDR3 totals 13 residues. The J segment lost 4 bases and the V segment lost 4 bases, leaving 4 bases of the junction unmatched. The V gene's germline CDR1 is SEHNR and CDR2 FQNEAQ (reference sequence). The CDR3 DNA is TGTGCCAGCAGCTCACAGGGGTCGTACGAGCAGTACTTC. It encodes CASSSQGSYEQYF. Full variable domain (remainder filled in from reference TRBV7-9 and TRBJ2-7): DTGVSQNPRHKITKRGQNVTFRCDPISEHNRLYWYRQTLGQGPEFLTYFQNEAQLEKSRLLSDRFSAERPKGSFSTLEIQRTEQGDSAMYLCASSSQGSYEQYFGPGTRLTVT.

The chain uses TRBV10-1 and TRBJ2-2; D gene ambiguous. This CDR3 has 13 residues. Deletions cut 1 base from V and 6 bases from J, with 6 bases between. In germline, CDR1 is WNHNN, CDR2 SYGVQD (reference sequence). In nucleotides, the CDR3 is TGCGCCAGCAGTGAGTATGCGGCCGGGGAGCTGTTTTTT. This translates into CASSEYAAGELFF.

The rearrangement uses TRBV6-5 and TRBJ2-3; 9 bases map to TRBD1. The germline V gene encodes CDR1 MNHEY and CDR2 SVGAGI. CDR3 length equals 15 residues. V trimming: 6 bases; J trimming: 3 bases; junction bases outside the gene matches: 7. CDR3 DNA: TGTGCCAGCAGAAAACAGGGGGCATCTACAGATACGCAGTATTTT. Amino acid sequence: CASRKQGASTDTQYF.

CDR3 sequence reads: CASSYERQGFQPQHF. The CDR3, as DNA: TGTGCCAGCAGTTACGAAAGACAGGGGTTTCAACCCCAGCATTTT. This chain joins TRBV6-5 and TRBJ1-5; 8 bases match TRBD1. This CDR3 has 15 amino acids. V trimming: 2 bases; J trimming: 10 bases; junction bases outside the gene matches: 10. The V gene's germline CDR1 is MNHEY and CDR2 SVGAGI.

A few counts support this clone. The V and J genes are TRBV6-1 and TRBJ1-5; D may be TRBD1 (6 bases). Between the trimmed V and J ends, which lost 3 bases and 5 bases, there was a span of 14 bases. Germline V gene data show CDR1 as MNHNS and CDR2 as SASEGT. The CDR3 totals 15 residues. The CDR3 sequence is CASSDSGARHQPQHF. DNA for the CDR3: TGTGCCAGCAGTGATTCAGGGGCTCGGCATCAGCCCCAGCATTTT.

This clone came up once. This chain links TRBV27 with TRBJ2-5, with 7 bases lining up with TRBD2. This CDR3 spans 17 amino acids. V trimming: 6 bases; J trimming: 3 bases; junction bases outside the gene matches: 16. Germline V gene data show CDR1 as MNHEY and CDR2 as SMNVEV (reference sequence). The CDR3 DNA reads TGTGCCAGCAGAGGGCTAGCGGTCTTCCTTGTAAAAGAGACCCAGTACTTC. It specifies CASRGLAVFLVKETQYF.

This clone was observed a single time. The V call is TRBV19, the J call TRBJ1-2; D is undetermined. V was shortened by 9 bases and J by 11 bases, with 22 bases between the two germline ends. Looked up from germline, CDR1 is LNHDA and CDR2 is SQIVND (reference sequence). The CDR3 is made up of 13 amino acids. CDR3 sequence: CASYLDPRAGYTF. The CDR3 nucleotides read TGTGCCAGCTACCTAGACCCTCGAGCGGGATACACCTTC.

The chain recombines TRBV9 with TRBJ2-7; 9 bases match TRBD1. The germline V gene has CDR1 SGDLS and CDR2 YYNGEE. J gave up 4 bases and V 2 bases, and 4 bases lay outside the gene matches. The CDR3 is 14 residues long. CDR3 coding DNA: TGTGCCAGCAGCGTGACAGGGGGTTTATACGAGCAGTACTTC. This codes for CASSVTGGLYEQYF.

This clone was recorded only once. This rearrangement joins TRBV27 to TRBJ1-2; D perhaps matches TRBD1 (5 bases). The CDR3 consists of 14 residues. In germline, CDR1 is MNHEY, CDR2 SMNVEV (reference sequence). The V gene lost 5 bases and the J gene lost 5 bases, with 15 bases spanning the gap. CDR3 protein: CASSPVGLSYGYTF. The CDR3 DNA follows: TGTGCCAGCAGTCCCGTGGGACTGTCGTATGGCTACACCTTC.

The chain couples TRBV5-8 to TRBJ1-2; perhaps TRBD1 as D (6 bases). The V gene's germline CDR1 is SGHTS and CDR2 YDEGEE. V was cut by 3 bases and J by 4 bases, with 16 bases left in between. CDR3 length: 15 amino acids. Here the CDR3 reads CASSSGGLGAYGYTF. The CDR3 nucleotides read TGTGCCAGCAGCTCTGGGGGCTTAGGGGCCTATGGCTACACCTTC.

The V and J genes are TRBV12-5 and TRBJ2-7; the match to TRBD2 covers 12 bases. CDR3 size: 17 residues. The trim removed 0 bases at V and 4 bases at J, leaving 7 bases unmatched. Germline V lookup: CDR1 LGHNT, CDR2 FRNRAP. CDR3 nucleotides: TGTGCTAGTGGTTTGGTACTAGCGGGAGGTAGTCTATACGAGCAGTACTTC. Its translation is CASGLVLAGGSLYEQYF. The entire variable domain, with the rest obtained from reference TRBV12-5 and TRBJ2-7, is as follows: DARVTQTPRHKVTEMGQEVTMRCQPILGHNTVFWYRQTMMQGLELLAYFRNRAPLDDSGMPKDRFSAEMPDATLATLKIQPSEPRDSAVYFCASGLVLAGGSLYEQYFGPGTRLTVT.

This rearrangement joins TRBV6-1 to TRBJ2-6; D not certain. The V end lost 2 bases, the J end lost 0 bases, and 14 bases lay between the germline ends. Germline V gene sequence: CDR1 MNHNS, CDR2 SASEGT. There are 18 residues in the CDR3. DNA for the CDR3: TGTGCCAGCAGTGAAAGACACCATACCAGCTCTGGGGCCAACGTCCTGACTTTC. Amino acid sequence: CASSERHHTSSGANVLTF.

The V gene is TRBV28, the J gene TRBJ1-5; D is perhaps TRBD1 (5 bases). The CDR3 is made up of 13 amino acids. V lost 7 bases and J lost 7, with 14 bases in between. Germline-derived CDR1 and CDR2 are MDHEN and SYDVKM. Written as DNA, the CDR3 is TGTGCCAGCACCAGGACAAGTGGGCAGCCCCAGCATTTT. Its protein product is CASTRTSGQPQHF. Looking up the rest from reference TRBV28 and TRBJ1-5 gives the full variable domain: DVKVTQSSRYLVKRTGEKVFLECVQDMDHENMFWYRQDPGLGLRLIYFSYDVKMKEKGDIPEGYSVSREKKERFSLILESASTNQTSMYLCASTRTSGQPQHFGDGTRLSIL.